The 32 T cell receptor beta chains reported below all come from one sample, sequenced in a study of T cells in Graves' hyperthyroidism and ophthalmopathy. The TCR beta CDR3 regions underwent amplification using RNA transcripts as the source. HTBI primers were the set used in a first-round RT-PCR of the TCR CDR3. Using its own MiXCR run on the multiplex PCR reads, TCRdb lists one record per CDR3 protein. The sample contains 300,000 to 500,000 distinct CDR3 sequences, 14% to 15% of which appear only once. What was sequenced was blood. The source is a woman in her 30s with Graves' hyperthyroidism.

This clonotype has only a few counts. The rearrangement joins TRBV11-2 to TRBJ2-1, with D possibly TRBD2 on 6 matching bases. CDR3 size: 17 residues. The V and J ends lost 1 base and 6 bases respectively, with 19 bases between them. Looked up from germline, CDR1 is SGHAT and CDR2 is FQNNGV. In nucleotides, the CDR3 is TGTGCCAGCAGCTTAGGGGATCGGGGGAGAAGGGGCAATGAGCAGTTCTTC. Translating gives CASSLGDRGRRGNEQFF.

The chain recombines TRBV28 with TRBJ1-5, with 8 bases identical to TRBD1. The CDR3 loop spans 16 amino acids. Germline CDR1 reads MDHEN; CDR2 reads SYDVKM. Trimming at V came to 5 bases and at J to 2 bases, leaving 8 bases not matched to a gene. CDR3: CASSRPGGNGNQPQHF. The CDR3 region has the DNA TGTGCCAGCAGTAGACCAGGGGGCAACGGCAATCAGCCCCAGCATTTT. Based on the CDR3 plus reference TRBV28 and TRBJ1-5, the full variable domain is DVKVTQSSRYLVKRTGEKVFLECVQDMDHENMFWYRQDPGLGLRLIYFSYDVKMKEKGDIPEGYSVSREKKERFSLILESASTNQTSMYLCASSRPGGNGNQPQHFGDGTRLSIL.

The table lists this clonotype with a few counts. As DNA, the CDR3 is TGTGCCACCAGTGATAGCGGACAACCCGCAAGTGAGCAGTTCTTC. This translates into CATSDSGQPASEQFF. The V and J genes are TRBV24-1 and TRBJ2-1; D is tentatively TRBD1 or TRBD2 (5 bases each). V lost 3 bases and J lost 9, with 17 bases in between. Germline CDR1 and CDR2: KGHDR and SFDVKD. CDR3 length: 15 amino acids.

At least ten counts were recorded for this clonotype. The chain employs TRBV18 and TRBJ2-1; TRBD1 matches 9 bases. Germline V gene data show CDR1 as KGHSH and CDR2 as LQKENI. Unmatched junction bases numbered 3, after V lost 5 bases and J lost 1 base. CDR3 length equals 15 residues. As DNA, the CDR3 is TGTGCCAGCTCAGCCGGGACAGGGTCCTACAATGAGCAGTTCTTC. Translation: CASSAGTGSYNEQFF.

The genes are TRBV2 and TRBJ2-3; TRBD2 might be the D (6 bases). This CDR3 region has 15 residues. The ends were cut back, 6 bases at V and 0 bases at J, with 13 bases in the middle. Germline V lookup: CDR1 SNHLY, CDR2 FYNNEI. The CDR3 reads CASSGGVASTDTQYF. CDR3 DNA sequence: TGTGCCAGCAGCGGAGGGGTGGCTAGCACAGATACGCAGTATTTT.

The genes are TRBV3-1 and TRBJ2-7; a weak D match, TRBD2 (6 bases). CDR1 is LGHDT and CDR2 is YNNKEL in the germline V gene (reference sequence). The CDR3 contains 16 residues. V was shortened by 5 bases and J by 5 bases, with 22 bases between the two germline ends. CDR3 nucleotide sequence: TGTGCCAGCAGCGCCCCAGGTCGGGGGATCTACGACGAGCAGTACTTC. Translated: CASSAPGRGIYDEQYF.

The CDR3 reads CASSQVQGGAGAPFF. In DNA form, the CDR3 reads TGTGCCAGCAGCCAAGTTCAGGGCGGAGCCGGAGCCCCGTTCTTC. This chain uses TRBV14 with TRBJ2-1, with D perhaps matching TRBD1 (5 bases). V was cut by 1 base and J by 15 bases, with 22 bases left in between. The CDR3 is 15 residues long. Germline V lookup: CDR1 SGHDN, CDR2 FVKESK.

This clonotype came up many times. The V and J genes are TRBV12-5 and TRBJ2-1, with 11 bases fitting TRBD2. The CDR3 runs 15 residues. Germline assignment: CDR1 LGHNT and CDR2 FRNRAP. Trimming at V came to 4 bases and at J to 5 bases, leaving 4 bases not matched to a gene. CDR3 protein: CASGSGTSGHNEQFF. The CDR3 DNA follows: TGTGCTAGTGGTTCCGGGACTAGCGGACACAATGAGCAGTTCTTC.

There are many counts of this clonotype. The chain employs TRBV7-8 and TRBJ1-4; D call uncertain. Germline V CDR1 and CDR2: SGHVS, FQNEAQ. Trimming cost V 1 base and J 1 base, with 10 bases left between them. The CDR3 is 16 amino acids. The CDR3 DNA follows: TGTGCCAGCAGCTTAGGGCACTTCGGAACTAATGAAAAACTGTTTTTT. It translates to CASSLGHFGTNEKLFF.

The sample holds many counts of this clonotype. The chain has TRBV10-3 and TRBJ1-5; tentatively, D is TRBD1 (5 bases). The V end lost 3 bases, the J end lost 2 bases, and 11 bases lay between the germline ends. Germline V lookup: CDR1 ENHRY, CDR2 SYGVKD. The CDR3 is made up of 15 amino acids. The chain's CDR3 is CAISDWQGGNQPQHF. CDR3 in DNA: TGTGCCATCAGTGATTGGCAGGGTGGCAATCAGCCCCAGCATTTT.

This chain joins TRBV7-9 and TRBJ1-4; 7 bases align to TRBD1. V shed 1 base and J 7 bases; nucleotides not matched to a gene: 9. This CDR3 is 16 amino acids long. The germline CDR1 and CDR2 sequences are SEHNR and FQNEAQ (reference sequence). The CDR3 sequence is CASSLGDRQGLEKLFF. CDR3 DNA: TGTGCCAGCAGCTTAGGGGATCGACAGGGCCTTGAAAAACTGTTTTTT.

The rearrangement links TRBV20-1 to TRBJ1-2; D call uncertain. Germline CDR1 DFQATT, CDR2 SNEGSKA (reference sequence). V dropped 6 bases and J dropped 5 bases, with 13 bases sitting between them. This CDR3 is built from 12 residues. CDR3 nucleotide sequence: TGCAGTGCACTATCCTTTCGTTATGGCTACACCTTC. Translation gives CSALSFRYGYTF.

This clonotype was picked up many times. The genes are TRBV2 and TRBJ1-6, with D uncertain. The length of the CDR3 is 13 residues. CDR1 SNHLY and CDR2 FYNNEI come from the germline V gene. V lost 5 bases and J lost 8, with 10 bases in between. CDR3 amino acids: CASSNTDDSPLHF. The CDR3 DNA is TGTGCCAGCAGTAACACAGACGATTCACCCCTCCACTTT. The full variable domain, rest sourced from reference TRBV2 and TRBJ1-6, is EPEVTQTPSHQVTQMGQEVILRCVPISNHLYFYWYRQILGQKVEFLVSFYNNEISEKSEIFDDQFSVERPDGSNFTLKIRSTKLEDSAMYFCASSNTDDSPLHFGNGTRLTVT.

The chain is built from TRBV27 and TRBJ2-6; 7 bases align to TRBD1. Per germline, CDR1 MNHEY and CDR2 SMNVEV (reference sequence). J was trimmed by 4 bases and V by 5 bases; bases with no gene match: 17. The CDR3 runs to 19 residues. Here the CDR3 reads CASSPRQGRLNSGANVLTF. As DNA, the CDR3 is TGTGCCAGCAGTCCTCGACAGGGCCGACTTAACTCCGGGGCCAACGTCCTGACTTTC.

The chain employs TRBV19 and TRBJ1-6; D not resolved. Germline CDR1 is LNHDA and CDR2 is SQIVND (reference sequence). The CDR3 totals 12 residues. V gave up 5 bases and J gave up 7 bases, with 6 bases separating them. The CDR3 reads CASSRGNSPLHF. DNA for the CDR3: TGTGCCAGTAGTCGCGGAAATTCACCCCTCCACTTT.

A few counts support this clonotype. The CDR3 DNA follows: TGCGCCAGCAGCTTGGGGGACAACGGTTCGGAGCAGTACTTC. Translated, it gives CASSLGDNGSEQYF. The chain joins TRBV5-1 to TRBJ2-7; D possibly corresponds to TRBD1 (6 bases). The CDR3 spans 14 residues. V gave up 0 bases and J gave up 7 bases, with 14 bases separating them. The germline V gene encodes CDR1 SGHRS and CDR2 YFSETQ.

Many counts were recorded for this clonotype. The chain has TRBV7-2 and TRBJ1-5; TRBD1 might be the D (6 bases). Trimming pared 1 base from V and 0 bases from J, leaving 10 bases between. The CDR3 is 16 amino acids. CDR1 SGHTA and CDR2 FQGNSA come from the germline V gene. CDR3 sequence reads: CASSLVSTGSNQPQHF. In DNA form, the CDR3 reads TGTGCCAGCAGCTTAGTATCGACAGGTAGCAATCAGCCCCAGCATTTT.

The chain uses TRBV7-9 and TRBJ2-2; 9 nucleotides agree with TRBD1. The ends lost 5 bases at V and 2 bases at J; junction bases unmatched: 3. Germline lookup yields CDR1 SEHNR and CDR2 FQNEAQ (reference sequence). CDR3 length: 15 amino acids. The chain's CDR3 is CASSRTGDNTGELFF. The CDR3 DNA reads TGTGCCAGCAGCAGGACAGGGGATAACACCGGGGAGCTGTTTTTT.

J is TRBJ2-3 and V is TRBV6-4, with 7 bases that match TRBD2. The germline gives CDR1 MRHNA, CDR2 SNTAGT. CDR3 length equals 16 residues. The junction had 15 bases not matched to a gene; V was cut back by 4 bases and J by 8 bases. CDR3: CASSAGTTQVSSTQYF. DNA for the CDR3: TGTGCCAGCAGTGCTGGGACTACCCAGGTGTCGAGTACGCAGTATTTT.

The chain couples TRBV4-1 to TRBJ2-7; 7 bases match TRBD1. CDR3 size: 16 residues. Per germline, CDR1 MGHRA and CDR2 YSYEKL. Losses at the gene ends were 1 base for V and 7 bases for J; bases not matched to a gene: 13. CDR3 residues: CASSQGYRGVDNEQYF. The CDR3 DNA reads as TGCGCCAGCAGCCAAGGCTACAGGGGTGTCGACAATGAGCAGTACTTC.

This clonotype appeared many times. This rearrangement joins TRBV24-1 to TRBJ2-5; D is perhaps TRBD2 (5 bases). Trimming stripped 2 bases from V and 2 bases from J, with 11 bases between. Germline V CDR1 and CDR2: KGHDR, SFDVKD. CDR3 length equals 15 residues. CDR3 in amino acids: CATSDWGDGQETQYF. The DNA of the CDR3 is TGTGCCACCAGTGATTGGGGAGATGGGCAAGAGACCCAGTACTTC.

This chain connects TRBV12-3 or TRBV12-4 to TRBJ2-1, with 11 bases lining up with TRBD2. The J call may not be correct, given that the DNA end is closer to TRBJ2-7. CDR3 length equals 16 residues. CDR3 in amino acids: CASSPLAGGPYNEQYF. Written as DNA, the CDR3 is TGTGCCAGCAGTCCCCTAGCGGGAGGCCCGTACAATGAGCAGTACTTC.

This clonotype has a count of ten or more. The chain employs TRBV6-1 and TRBJ1-5; 7 bases are a match to TRBD1. Germline V gene sequence: CDR1 MNHNS, CDR2 SASEGT. This CDR3 contains 13 residues. Trimming took 6 bases from V and 4 from J; bases not matched to a gene: 3. The CDR3 nucleotides read TGTGCCAGCAGGGGGACAGCGAATCAGCCCCAGCATTTT. Amino acids: CASRGTANQPQHF.

The V and J genes are TRBV19 and TRBJ2-1; 8 bases are a match to TRBD2. CDR3 length equals 14 residues. Germline V gives CDR1 LNHDA, CDR2 SQIVND (reference sequence). The trim removed 5 bases at V and 9 bases at J, leaving 9 bases unmatched. As DNA, the CDR3 is TGTGCCAGTAGTGTAACGGGAGGGTTAGGTGAGCAGTTCTTC. It is translated as CASSVTGGLGEQFF.

This clonotype was picked up many times. J is TRBJ2-7 and V is TRBV7-9; 10 nucleotides line up with TRBD2. V was pared by 1 base and J by 3 bases, with 3 bases of the junction left unmatched. Germline CDR1 reads SEHNR; CDR2 reads FQNEAQ (reference sequence). This CDR3 is built from 15 residues. CDR3 nucleotides: TGTGCCAGCAGCTTAGGAGCGGGAGGGTTCTACGAGCAGTACTTC. This encodes CASSLGAGGFYEQYF.

This clonotype has more than one count but fewer than ten. The chain links TRBV7-2 to TRBJ2-2; 11 nucleotides match TRBD2. The V gene end was trimmed by 4 bases and the J gene end by 4 bases; junction bases not matched to a gene: 5. Germline V CDR1 and CDR2: SGHTA, FQGNSA. This CDR3 spans 16 amino acids. The CDR3 bases are TGTGCCAGCAGCTCATCGGGACTAGCGGCCACCGGGGAGCTGTTTTTT. It is translated as CASSSSGLAATGELFF.

The chain employs TRBV3-1 and TRBJ1-2, with D perhaps matching TRBD1 (5 bases). With 3 bases removed from V and 4 bases from J, the gap between germline ends came to 15 bases. CDR3 length: 15 amino acids. CDR1 is LGHDT and CDR2 is YNNKEL in the germline V gene (reference sequence). The CDR3 DNA is TGTGCCAGCAGCCATGGGGGGTCCTTCCTCTATGGCTACACCTTC. Amino acids: CASSHGGSFLYGYTF.

This clonotype was counted ten times or more. The V gene is TRBV20-1, the J gene TRBJ2-3, with TRBD2 matching 9 bases. The CDR3 is made up of 16 amino acids. V trimming: 6 bases; J trimming: 2 bases; junction bases outside the gene matches: 12. Germline V gene lookup returns CDR1 DFQATT and CDR2 SNEGSKA (reference sequence). CDR3 in DNA: TGCAGTGCGCCCGATCCCGCGGGAGGGTACACAGATACGCAGTATTTT. Its translation is CSAPDPAGGYTDTQYF.

The chain has TRBV19 and TRBJ1-5, with D possibly TRBD1 on 5 matching bases. Trimming removed 10 bases at V and 1 base at J, with 23 bases between. CDR1 is LNHDA and CDR2 is SQIVND in the germline V gene (reference sequence). CDR3 length: 17 amino acids. CDR3 DNA: TGTGCCACCCAGCGGGTAGGGCGGGGGACGAGCAATCAGCCCCAGCATTTT. It is translated as CATQRVGRGTSNQPQHF. The whole variable domain, remainder taken from reference TRBV19 and TRBJ1-5, is DGGITQSPKYLFRKEGQNVTLSCEQNLNHDAMYWYRQDPGQGLRLIYYSQIVNDFQKGDIAEGYSVSREKKESFPLTVTSAQKNPTAFYLCATQRVGRGTSNQPQHFGDGTRLSIL.

The sample holds many counts of this clonotype. The chain recombines TRBV12-3 or TRBV12-4 with TRBJ2-7; D not certain. V gave up 2 bases and J gave up 0 bases, with 17 bases separating them. This CDR3 comprises 17 residues. The DNA of the CDR3 is TGTGCCAGCAGTTTATATGGTTTTGGGCAGGACTCCTACGAGCAGTACTTC. This codes for CASSLYGFGQDSYEQYF.

This clonotype appeared many times. The rearrangement links TRBV20-1 to TRBJ2-7, with 8 nucleotides matching TRBD2. The ends lost 7 bases at V and 7 bases at J; junction bases unmatched: 18. The CDR3 has 15 residues. CDR1 is DFQATT and CDR2 is SNEGSKA in the germline V gene (reference sequence). CDR3 residues: CSDLRPGSSGQEQYF. CDR3 DNA sequence: TGCAGTGATCTCAGGCCCGGGTCTAGCGGGCAGGAGCAGTACTTC.

The table lists this clonotype with a few counts. This chain links TRBV28 with TRBJ2-7, with unresolved D. CDR1 and CDR2 from the germline V gene are MDHEN and SYDVKM. The V and J ends lost 7 bases and 0 bases respectively, with 10 bases between them. The CDR3 has 13 amino acids. The CDR3: CASIRSSSYEQYF. DNA of the CDR3: TGTGCCAGCATCCGGTCCAGCTCCTACGAGCAGTACTTC.